These 5 T cell receptor beta chains were sequenced from one sample in a study of cytomegalovirus exposure and HLA in healthy donors. The PCR employed 60 Vbeta primers together with 13 Jbeta primers. Method: immunoSEQ multiplex PCR; TCRdb's copy keeps in-frame clones and lacks some. The sample has about 98,000 clones, 70% seen once. Material for sequencing was PBMCs. These TCRs come from a man aged 50 or older in good health and CMV-seronegative.

This chain links TRBV11-2 with TRBJ1-5; 7 bases line up with TRBD1. Germline CDR1 SGHAT, CDR2 FQNNGV. Trimming removed 0 bases from V and 1 base from J; junction bases left unmatched: 3. CDR3 size: 16 residues. This CDR3 is CASSLETGSSNQPQHF. The CDR3 region has the DNA TGTGCCAGCAGCTTAGAGACAGGGTCCAGCAATCAGCCCCAGCATTTT.

This chain connects TRBV18 to TRBJ1-1, with 7 bases aligning to TRBD1. The CDR3 spans 13 residues. V gave up 3 bases and J gave up 3 bases; unmatched junction bases: 1. Germline V gene data show CDR1 as KGHSH and CDR2 as LQKENI. In DNA, the CDR3 is TGTGCCAGCTCACCGGGACAGCACACTGAAGCTTTCTTT. This codes for CASSPGQHTEAFF.

The chain has TRBV19 and TRBJ1-1; maybe TRBD1 (6 bases). Per germline, CDR1 LNHDA and CDR2 SQIVND (reference sequence). The CDR3 is made up of 13 amino acids. Between the trimmed V and J ends, which lost 5 bases and 1 base, there was a span of 8 bases. The CDR3 DNA is TGTGCCAGTAGTTCGACAGGGAACACTGAAGCTTTCTTT. Residues: CASSSTGNTEAFF.

V and J are TRBV10-2 and TRBJ2-7; the match to TRBD2 covers 10 bases. The CDR3 runs 16 residues. Germline V lookup: CDR1 WSHSY, CDR2 SAAADI. J gave up 6 bases and V 0 bases, and 8 bases lay outside the gene matches. The chain's CDR3 is CASSESGSGRAREQYF. Here the CDR3 DNA reads TGCGCCAGCAGTGAGTCGGGAAGCGGGAGGGCTCGCGAGCAGTACTTC.

The chain carries TRBV19 and TRBJ1-2; 7 bases align to TRBD1. The CDR3 has 13 residues. Germline CDR1 is LNHDA and CDR2 is SQIVND (reference sequence). Trimming took 7 bases from V and 4 from J; bases not matched to a gene: 6. The CDR3 loop is CASTPTGAYGYTF. CDR3 DNA: TGTGCCAGTACCCCAACAGGGGCCTATGGCTACACCTTC.